Listed below are T cell receptor beta chains from one sample, sequenced in a study of CD8 T cells in ankylosing spondylitis. TCRdb reanalysed the 5' RACE reads using MiXCR and keeps one entry per CDR3 protein. The table records 150,000 to 200,000 distinct CDR3 sequences, roughly 18% of them present only once. Sequenced input: blood, either unsorted or a sorted T cell fraction (not recorded which). All receptors derive from a male donor aged 5-30 years with ankylosing spondylitis or in good health (not recorded which). Both conserved end residues are part of each CDR3. The D gene is left open where the match is weak. The size of a clone is reported for some rows only, either as once, few or many, or as a class for expanded clones.

j_gene: TRBJ2-1
d_gene: -
abundance: many
v_gene: TRBV7-2
CDR3nt: TGTGCCAGCAGCTTACCAGGTTTAAATGAGCAGTTCTTC
CDR3aa: CASSLPGLNEQFF

j_gene: TRBJ2-2
d_gene: TRBD1
abundance: many
v_gene: TRBV9
CDR3nt: TGTGCCAGCAGCGTCGACAGGGGCGGGGAGCTGTTTTTT
CDR3aa: CASSVDRGGELFF

j_gene: TRBJ1-5
d_gene: -
abundance: many
v_gene: TRBV12-3/TRBV12-4
CDR3nt: TGTGCCAGCAGTCCCCGGGACGGCGGAACCCTATATAGCAATCAGCCCCAGCATTTT
CDR3aa: CASSPRDGGTLYSNQPQHF

j_gene: TRBJ2-7
d_gene: -
abundance: many
v_gene: TRBV6-5
CDR3nt: TGTGCCAGCAGTTACCTGCCGGGCGAGCAGTACTTC
CDR3aa: CASSYLPGEQYF

j_gene: TRBJ2-1
d_gene: TRBD2
abundance: many
v_gene: TRBV20-1
CDR3nt: TGCAGTGCATCTAACGGACTAGCCTCCTACAATGAGCAGTTCTTC
CDR3aa: CSASNGLASYNEQFF

j_gene: TRBJ2-7
d_gene: -
abundance: many
v_gene: TRBV5-5
CDR3nt: TGTGCCAGCAGCTTGGTAGAGCGGGTTTTGAACGAGCAGTACTTC
CDR3aa: CASSLVERVLNEQYF

j_gene: TRBJ2-5
d_gene: -
abundance: many
v_gene: TRBV29-1
CDR3nt: TGCAGCGTTTATGGGGAGACCCAGTACTTC
CDR3aa: CSVYGETQYF

j_gene: TRBJ2-3
d_gene: -
abundance: many
v_gene: TRBV15
CDR3nt: TGTGCCACCAGCAGAGACCCCGGGAGCACAGATACGCAGTATTTT
CDR3aa: CATSRDPGSTDTQYF

j_gene: TRBJ2-1
d_gene: TRBD2
abundance: -
v_gene: TRBV6-2/TRBV6-3
CDR3nt: TGTGCCAGCAGGCCCAGTAGGCTAGCGGAACCTATCGTCTCCTACAATGAGCAGTTCTTC
CDR3aa: CASRPSRLAEPIVSYNEQFF

j_gene: TRBJ1-1
d_gene: -
abundance: many
v_gene: TRBV7-9
CDR3nt: TGTGCCAGCAGCTTTGGAGGGGCCTCGAACACTGAAGCTTTCTTT
CDR3aa: CASSFGGASNTEAFF

j_gene: TRBJ1-2
d_gene: TRBD1
abundance: -
v_gene: TRBV29-1
CDR3nt: TGCAGCGTTGTGGGACAGGGGATGGGCTACACCTTC
CDR3aa: CSVVGQGMGYTF

j_gene: TRBJ2-5
d_gene: -
abundance: -
v_gene: TRBV20-1
CDR3nt: TGCAGTGCTAGAGAACCACCGTTCGAGCGGCAAGAGACCCAGTACTTC
CDR3aa: CSAREPPFERQETQYF

j_gene: TRBJ1-2
d_gene: TRBD1
abundance: few
v_gene: TRBV18
CDR3nt: TGTGCCAGCTCGCCGGGACAGGGCCACCGGAGCTACACCTTC
CDR3aa: CASSPGQGHRSYTF

j_gene: TRBJ2-5
d_gene: TRBD2
abundance: -
v_gene: TRBV7-6
CDR3nt: TGTGCCAGCACCCGGCTAGCGGGGGAAGAGACCCAGTACTTC
CDR3aa: CASTRLAGEETQYF

j_gene: TRBJ1-2
d_gene: -
abundance: -
v_gene: TRBV15
CDR3nt: TGTGCCACCAGCGGATCATGGGTGGCGGACAACTATGGCTACACCTTC
CDR3aa: CATSGSWVADNYGYTF

j_gene: TRBJ2-1
d_gene: TRBD1
abundance: -
v_gene: TRBV5-1
CDR3nt: TGCGCCAGCAGCCCCGGACAGGGGGCTAATTTTGAGCAGTTCTTC
CDR3aa: CASSPGQGANFEQFF

j_gene: TRBJ2-1
d_gene: TRBD1
abundance: many
v_gene: TRBV20-1
CDR3nt: TGCAGTGCTACTGACAGGGACCCCTACAATGAGCAGTTCTTC
CDR3aa: CSATDRDPYNEQFF

j_gene: TRBJ1-1
d_gene: -
abundance: many
v_gene: TRBV6-5
CDR3nt: TGTGCCACCTCACGGACGGACAAGTTGAACACTGAAGCTTTCTTT
CDR3aa: CATSRTDKLNTEAFF

j_gene: TRBJ1-1
d_gene: -
abundance: many
v_gene: TRBV5-1
CDR3nt: TGCGCCAGCAGCTTGGGTGATGTAGAGGCTTTCTTT
CDR3aa: CASSLGDVEAFF

j_gene: TRBJ2-6
d_gene: TRBD1
abundance: many
v_gene: TRBV6-6
CDR3nt: TGTGCCAGCAGATACGACAGGGTTGGGGCCAACGTCCTGACTTTC
CDR3aa: CASRYDRVGANVLTF

j_gene: TRBJ1-6
d_gene: TRBD1
abundance: many
v_gene: TRBV12-3/TRBV12-4
CDR3nt: TGTGCCAGCACCCGGGGAGGGGGCTTGTCACCCCTCCACTTT
CDR3aa: CASTRGGGLSPLHF

j_gene: TRBJ2-5
d_gene: -
abundance: many
v_gene: TRBV6-5
CDR3nt: TGTGCCAGCAGTTACCCGGGGAGTGGGACCCAGTACTTC
CDR3aa: CASSYPGSGTQYF

j_gene: TRBJ2-3
d_gene: -
abundance: many
v_gene: TRBV6-6
CDR3nt: TGTGCCAGCAGTTACTCGTGGTTTTCAGATACGCAGTATTTT
CDR3aa: CASSYSWFSDTQYF

j_gene: TRBJ2-3
d_gene: TRBD2
abundance: many
v_gene: TRBV20-1
CDR3nt: TGCAGTGCTTCCGGGACTAGCGGGAGGAGGGCAGATACGCAGTATTTT
CDR3aa: CSASGTSGRRADTQYF